This T cell receptor beta chain stems from a study of T-cell memory formation after mild COVID-19 listed by TCRdb under 2021. With regard to the full study: TCR sequence clusters from the two donors were largely donor specific. The cohort comprised two young, previously healthy adult volunteers, one female and one male. In a couple of donors, T-cell clones that expanded and contracted after mild COVID-19 were tracked by sequencing TCRalpha and TCRbeta repertoires over time. General study outcomes and caveats: Contracting CD4+ clones appeared mostly in the CM and EM memory subsets, whereas CD8+ clones were enriched in EMRA. Some responding clones were found in pre-infection memory, which suggests that pre-existing cross-reactive memory T cells took part in the SARS-CoV-2 response. Whether the second-wave clones peaking on day 37 were SARS-CoV-2 specific was not confirmed. From day 15 to 85, contracting clones showed balanced CD4/CD8 phenotypes, whereas a second wave of clones that expanded from day 15 to 37 leaned towards CD4+. Only a couple of mild cases were covered in the study, and larger cohorts including severe cases with pre-infection samples were considered necessary.

Looking up the germline V gene (reference sequence) yields CDR1 SEHNR and CDR2 FQNEAQ. The CDR3 measures 13 amino acids from cysteine to phenylalanine. Of the read, only the CDR3 DNA is kept; its 39 bases are in frame from base 1. V trim: 8 bases; J trim: 4 bases; unmatched bases: 7. PBMCs were isolated by Ficoll-Paque density gradient centrifugation. A remark on this clonotype: The specificity of this receptor is unknown. No base quality information exists; no much larger clone differs at one position.

Data came from an Illumina NovaSeq 6000. TCRalpha and TCRbeta cDNA libraries were constructed by 5'RACE with constant-segment primers, with sample barcodes and unique molecular identifiers being introduced. Trizol reagent was used to extract RNA from every sample. Amplification of the libraries took two PCR steps, and the second step added a second sample barcode plus Illumina TruSeq adapters. Sequencing of libraries was performed on an Illumina NovaSeq with 2 x 150 bp paired-end reads. The source study handled its data this way. With migec v1.2.7, reads were demultiplexed and then collapsed into UMI-guided consensus sequences. Using mixcr v2.1.11, UMI consensuses were aligned to TRA and TRB V and J templates and then assembled into clonotypes. Clonotypes were classified as expanded or contracted when called significant by both edgeR and NoisET, with noise models trained on biological replicates. edgeR calls used a false discovery rate-adjusted p below 0.01 and a log2 fold-change threshold of 1. PCA with hierarchical clustering of max-normalized trajectories of the 1000 most abundant clonotypes was used as exploratory dynamics analysis. Separately sequenced CD4+ and CD8+ repertoires were used to assign a CD4 or CD8 phenotype to each responding clone. Through fastp at Q25 and MiXCR, TCRdb rebuilt clones from the public reads, retaining in-frame beta chains. Rows merge per CDR3 protein into single entries with the most common DNA and genes. TCRdb's processing, not the authors', yielded these V and J calls. Present in this sample are roughly 600,000 distinct CDR3 sequences, approximately 19% of which were seen just once. Together, the top ten hold around 12% of the sample.

This receptor was identified in an adult woman who had mild COVID-19 (a few samples of this study predate the infection). The sample titles of this study are shuffled in the database, so cell type and time point are left out; the donor was told from shared clones. Specimen: PBMCs or a T cell subset sorted from them (not recorded which). The receptor chain draws on TRBV7-9 and TRBJ1-1, with TRBD1 matching 7 junction bases. In nucleotide form, the sequence is TGTGCCAGCGGAGGACAGGTGGGCACTGAAGCTTTCTTT. Its translation is CASGGQVGTEAFF.